Listed here are 3 T cell receptor beta chains from one sample, sequenced in a study of Tregs in tolerant kidney transplant recipients. This table comes from immunoSEQ multiplex PCR, and its TCRdb copy is limited to in-frame clones, with some not included. The table shows approximately 93,000 clones, with over 85% occurring only once. The sample was CD4+ T cells from blood, taken before the transplant. Source of these receptors: a human donor who received a combined kidney and bone marrow transplant.

The chain uses TRBV11-3 and TRBJ2-5, with 11 bases fitting TRBD2. TRBJ2-7 matches the DNA end more closely, so the J call is doubtful. CDR1 SGHNT and CDR2 YENEEA come from the germline V gene. This CDR3 is built from 19 residues. The CDR3 DNA sequence: TGTGCCAGCAGCTTAGACTCCAGGCGGCAAACTAGCGGGAGCTACGAGCAGTACTTC. Translated, it gives CASSLDSRRQTSGSYEQYF.

The J gene is TRBJ2-1, the V gene TRBV12-1; no check of the table's D call, TRBD2, against the DNA was made. TRBV12-1 is a pseudogene locus. CDR3 length equals 20 residues. CDR3 loop: CASSFAHVNSPRTSYNEQFF. The CDR3 DNA reads as TGTGCCAGCAGCTTTGCGCACGTCAACAGTCCCCGGACTTCCTACAATGAGCAGTTCTTC.

The rearrangement links TRBV4-1 to TRBJ2-7; D is uncertain. CDR1 and CDR2 from the germline V gene are MGHRA and YSYEKL. V was pared by 1 base and J by 2 bases, with 12 bases between. This CDR3 region has 15 residues. The CDR3 DNA is TGCGCCAGCAGCCAAGTAAAGGCTAGTACCTACGAGCAGTACTTC. Its translation: CASSQVKASTYEQYF.